The rows below give T cell receptor beta chains drawn from one sample of a study of cytomegalovirus exposure and HLA in healthy donors. TCRdb keeps only in-frame clones here, not all; method: immunoSEQ multiplex PCR. The data hold more than 110,000 clones, with 73% observed a single time. Sample: PBMCs. The receptors come from a middle-aged woman in good health and CMV-seronegative. The CDR3 runs from the conserved cysteine through the conserved F or W. Each record gives: D gene, clone size, V gene, J gene, CDR3 protein, CDR3 DNA. A D gene is named only where the DNA matches it firmly. Not all rows give a size; the values are once, few, many and, for expanded clones, a class.

D: TRBD2
size: NA
V: TRBV4-1
J: TRBJ2-2
CDR3: CASSQLPGLASGELFF
DNA: TGCGCCAGCAGCCAACTTCCTGGACTAGCATCCGGGGAGCTGTTCTTT

D: NA
size: NA
V: TRBV27
J: TRBJ1-6
CDR3: CASSLAYIQGPNHSPLHF
DNA: TGTGCCAGCAGTTTAGCCTACATTCAGGGCCCAAACCATTCACCCCTCCACTTT

D: NA
size: NA
V: TRBV6-5
J: TRBJ1-2
CDR3: CASSHGGEGYGYTF
DNA: TGTGCCAGCAGCCACGGGGGGGAGGGCTATGGCTACACCTTC

D: TRBD1
size: NA
V: TRBV11-2
J: TRBJ2-2
CDR3: CATTGMAGELFF
DNA: TGTGCCACGACAGGGATGGCCGGGGAGCTGTTTTTT

D: NA
size: NA
V: TRBV14
J: TRBJ2-7
CDR3: CASRFQGGYEQYF
DNA: TGTGCCAGCAGATTTCAGGGAGGCTACGAGCAGTACTTC

D: NA
size: few
V: TRBV27
J: TRBJ1-2
CDR3: CASSKAGNYGYTF
DNA: TGTGCCAGCAGCAAAGCAGGGAACTATGGCTACACCTTC

D: TRBD1
size: once
V: TRBV4-1
J: TRBJ1-5
CDR3: CASSQTGGINQPQHF
DNA: TGCGCCAGCAGCCAAACAGGGGGAATCAATCAGCCCCAGCATTTT

D: NA
size: NA
V: TRBV4-2
J: TRBJ1-6
CDR3: CASSQDSGGLANSPLHF
DNA: TGTGCCAGCAGCCAAGATAGCGGAGGGCTAGCTAACTCACCCCTCCACTTT

D: NA
size: NA
V: TRBV4-1
J: TRBJ2-3
CDR3: CASTSEGSGDTQYF
DNA: TGCGCCAGCACCTCAGAAGGCTCCGGGGATACGCAGTATTTT

D: TRBD2
size: NA
V: TRBV18
J: TRBJ2-1
CDR3: CASSQLAGGRNEQFF
DNA: TGTGCCAGCTCCCAACTAGCGGGGGGACGCAATGAGCAGTTCTTC

D: NA
size: NA
V: TRBV18
J: TRBJ1-1
CDR3: CASSTLGTGGTEAFF
DNA: TGTGCCAGCTCGACCTTAGGGACCGGAGGGACTGAAGCTTTCTTT

D: TRBD2
size: NA
V: TRBV7-3
J: TRBJ2-1
CDR3: CASSRGEGLDNEQFF
DNA: TGTGCCAGCAGCCGGGGGGAAGGTCTGGACAATGAGCAGTTCTTC

D: NA
size: NA
V: TRBV7-9
J: TRBJ2-7
CDR3: CASSWRDSPYEQYF
DNA: TGTGCCAGCAGCTGGCGGGATTCACCCTACGAGCAGTACTTC

D: TRBD1
size: NA
V: TRBV2
J: TRBJ1-2
CDR3: CASSRTGGGTNYGYTF
DNA: TGTGCCAGCTCAAGGACAGGTGGAGGAACTAACTATGGCTACACCTTC

D: TRBD1
size: NA
V: TRBV13
J: TRBJ2-5
CDR3: CASSPQGQGARETQYF
DNA: TGTGCCAGCAGCCCCCAGGGACAGGGGGCGCGAGAGACCCAGTACTTC

D: NA
size: NA
V: TRBV5-1
J: TRBJ2-5
CDR3: CASSLATGLQETQYF
DNA: TGCGCCAGCAGCTTGGCTACAGGCCTCCAAGAGACCCAGTACTTC

D: NA
size: NA
V: TRBV5-1
J: TRBJ1-1
CDR3: CASSLEGQGTEAFF
DNA: TGCGCCAGCAGCTTGGAGGGGCAGGGAACTGAAGCTTTCTTT